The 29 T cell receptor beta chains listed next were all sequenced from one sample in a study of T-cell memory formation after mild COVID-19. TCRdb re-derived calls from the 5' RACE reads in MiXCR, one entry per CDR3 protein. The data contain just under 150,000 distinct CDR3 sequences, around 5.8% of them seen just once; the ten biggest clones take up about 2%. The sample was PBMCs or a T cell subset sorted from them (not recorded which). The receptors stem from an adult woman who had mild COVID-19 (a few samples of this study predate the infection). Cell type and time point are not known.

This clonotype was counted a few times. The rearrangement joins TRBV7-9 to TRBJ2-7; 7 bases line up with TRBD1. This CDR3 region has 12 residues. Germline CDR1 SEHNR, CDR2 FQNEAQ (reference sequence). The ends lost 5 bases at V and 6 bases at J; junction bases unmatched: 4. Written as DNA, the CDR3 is TGTGCCAGCAGCCTACAGGGGTCCGAGCAGTACTTC. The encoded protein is CASSLQGSEQYF.

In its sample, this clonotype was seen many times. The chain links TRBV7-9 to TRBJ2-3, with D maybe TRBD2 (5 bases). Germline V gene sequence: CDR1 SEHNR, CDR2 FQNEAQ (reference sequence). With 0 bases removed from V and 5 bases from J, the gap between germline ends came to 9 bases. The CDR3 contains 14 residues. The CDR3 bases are TGTGCCAGCAGCTTAGCCCAGCGGCGAGATACGCAGTATTTT. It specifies CASSLAQRRDTQYF.

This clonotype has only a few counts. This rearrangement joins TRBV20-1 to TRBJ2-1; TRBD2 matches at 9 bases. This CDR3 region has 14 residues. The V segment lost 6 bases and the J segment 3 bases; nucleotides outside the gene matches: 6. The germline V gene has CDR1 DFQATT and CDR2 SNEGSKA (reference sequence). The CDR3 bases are TGCAGTGCCTCTGGGCGGGGGGGCTACAATGAGCAGTTCTTC. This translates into CSASGRGGYNEQFF.

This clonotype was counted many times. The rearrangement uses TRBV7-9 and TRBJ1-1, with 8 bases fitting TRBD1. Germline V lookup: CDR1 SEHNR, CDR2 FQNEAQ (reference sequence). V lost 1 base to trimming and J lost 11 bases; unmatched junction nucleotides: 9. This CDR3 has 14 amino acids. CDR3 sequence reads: CASSLVQGQGAAFF. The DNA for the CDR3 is TGTGCCAGCAGCTTAGTTCAAGGGCAGGGGGCCGCTTTCTTT.

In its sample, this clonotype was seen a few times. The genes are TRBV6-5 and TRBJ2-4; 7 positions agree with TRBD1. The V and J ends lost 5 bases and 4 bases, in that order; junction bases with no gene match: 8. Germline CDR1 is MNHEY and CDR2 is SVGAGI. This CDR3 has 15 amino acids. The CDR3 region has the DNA TGTGCCAGCAGTACGGGGACGACAGGGAAAAACATTCAGTACTTC. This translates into CASSTGTTGKNIQYF.

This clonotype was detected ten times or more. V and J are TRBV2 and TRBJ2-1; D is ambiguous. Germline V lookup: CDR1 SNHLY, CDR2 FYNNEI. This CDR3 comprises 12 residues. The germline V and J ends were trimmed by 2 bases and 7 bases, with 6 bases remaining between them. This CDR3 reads CASSETRNEQFF. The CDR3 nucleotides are TGTGCCAGCAGTGAAACCCGGAATGAGCAGTTCTTC.

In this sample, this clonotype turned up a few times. The CDR3 protein is CASSAVGELGDEQYF. CDR3 coding DNA: TGTGCCAGCAGCGCGGTAGGGGAGTTGGGTGACGAGCAGTACTTC. J is TRBJ2-7 and V is TRBV7-9, with D possibly called TRBD1 or TRBD2 (5 bases each). From germline, CDR1 is SEHNR and CDR2 FQNEAQ (reference sequence). The V end lost 5 bases, the J end lost 5 bases, and 19 bases lay between the germline ends. This CDR3 is built from 15 residues.

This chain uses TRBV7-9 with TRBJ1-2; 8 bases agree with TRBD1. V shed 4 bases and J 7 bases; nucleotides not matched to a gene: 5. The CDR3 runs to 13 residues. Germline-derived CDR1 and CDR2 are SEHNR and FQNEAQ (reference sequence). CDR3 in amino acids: CASSSTGDIGYTF. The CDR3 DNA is TGTGCCAGCAGCTCGACAGGGGACATTGGCTACACCTTC.

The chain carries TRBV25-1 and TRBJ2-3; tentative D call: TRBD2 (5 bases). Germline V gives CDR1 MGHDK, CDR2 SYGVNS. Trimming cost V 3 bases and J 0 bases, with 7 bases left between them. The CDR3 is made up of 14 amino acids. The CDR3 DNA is TGTGCCAGCAGTGAGAGGGAAAGCACAGATACGCAGTATTTT. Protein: CASSERESTDTQYF. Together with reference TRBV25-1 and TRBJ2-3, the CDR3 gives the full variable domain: EADIYQTPRYLVIGTGKKITLECSQTMGHDKMYWYQQDPGMELHLIHYSYGVNSTEKGDLSSESTVSRIRTEHFPLTLESARPSHTSQYLCASSERESTDTQYFGPGTRLTVL.

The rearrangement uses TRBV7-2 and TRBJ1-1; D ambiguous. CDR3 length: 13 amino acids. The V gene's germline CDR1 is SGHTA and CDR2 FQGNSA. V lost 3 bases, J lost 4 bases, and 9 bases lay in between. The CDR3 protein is CASSLLPGTEAFF. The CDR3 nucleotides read TGTGCCAGCAGCTTGCTCCCAGGCACTGAAGCTTTCTTT.

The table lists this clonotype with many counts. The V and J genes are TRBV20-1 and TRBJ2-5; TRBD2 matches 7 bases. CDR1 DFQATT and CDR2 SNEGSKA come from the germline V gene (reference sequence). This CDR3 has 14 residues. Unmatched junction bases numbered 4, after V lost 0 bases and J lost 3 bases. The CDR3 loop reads CSARDIAGEETQYF. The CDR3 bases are TGCAGTGCTAGAGATATTGCGGGAGAAGAGACCCAGTACTTC.

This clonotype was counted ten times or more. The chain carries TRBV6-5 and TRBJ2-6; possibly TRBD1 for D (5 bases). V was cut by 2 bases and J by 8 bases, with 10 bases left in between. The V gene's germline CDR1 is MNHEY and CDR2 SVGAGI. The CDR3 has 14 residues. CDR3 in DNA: TGTGCCAGCAGTTACAGGGGCCCCACCAACGTCCTGACTTTC. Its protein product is CASSYRGPTNVLTF.

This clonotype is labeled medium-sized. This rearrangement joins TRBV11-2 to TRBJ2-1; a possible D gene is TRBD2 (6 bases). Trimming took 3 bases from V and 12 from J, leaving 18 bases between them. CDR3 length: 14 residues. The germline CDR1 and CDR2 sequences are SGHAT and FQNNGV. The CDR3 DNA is TGTGCCAGCAGCTTCGACTCTGGGCCCGGGGGGCAGTTCTTC. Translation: CASSFDSGPGGQFF.

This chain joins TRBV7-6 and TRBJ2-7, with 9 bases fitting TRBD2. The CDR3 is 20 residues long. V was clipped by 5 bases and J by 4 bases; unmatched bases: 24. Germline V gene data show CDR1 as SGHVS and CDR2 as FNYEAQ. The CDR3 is CASSPMGATLETSGNYEQYF. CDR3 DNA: TGTGCCAGCAGCCCTATGGGGGCCACCTTGGAGACTAGCGGAAATTACGAGCAGTACTTC. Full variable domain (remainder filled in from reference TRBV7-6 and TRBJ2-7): GAGVSQSPRYKVTKRGQDVALRCDPISGHVSLYWYRQALGQGPEFLTYFNYEAQQDKSGLPNDRFSAERPEGSISTLTIQRTEQRDSAMYRCASSPMGATLETSGNYEQYFGPGTRLTVT.

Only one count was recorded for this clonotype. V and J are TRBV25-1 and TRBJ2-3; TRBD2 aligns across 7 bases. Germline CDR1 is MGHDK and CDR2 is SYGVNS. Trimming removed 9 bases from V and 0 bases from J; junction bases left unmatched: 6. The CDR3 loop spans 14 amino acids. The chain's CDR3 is CASREDASTDTQYF. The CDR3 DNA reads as TGTGCCAGTCGGGAGGATGCTAGCACAGATACGCAGTATTTT.

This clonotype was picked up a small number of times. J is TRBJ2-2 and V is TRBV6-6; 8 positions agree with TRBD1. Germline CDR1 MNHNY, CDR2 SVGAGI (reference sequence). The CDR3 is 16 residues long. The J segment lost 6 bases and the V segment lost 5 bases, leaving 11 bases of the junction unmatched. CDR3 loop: CASSMGRGQGAGELFF. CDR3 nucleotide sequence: TGTGCCAGCAGTATGGGCCGCGGACAGGGCGCCGGGGAGCTGTTTTTT.

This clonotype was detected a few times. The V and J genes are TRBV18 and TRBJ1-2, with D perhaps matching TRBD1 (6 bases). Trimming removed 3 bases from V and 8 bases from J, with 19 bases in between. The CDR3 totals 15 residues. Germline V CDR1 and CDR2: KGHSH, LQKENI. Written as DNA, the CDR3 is TGTGCCAGCTCACCTTTAGACAGGCCCCTTTCGGGCTACACCTTC. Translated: CASSPLDRPLSGYTF.

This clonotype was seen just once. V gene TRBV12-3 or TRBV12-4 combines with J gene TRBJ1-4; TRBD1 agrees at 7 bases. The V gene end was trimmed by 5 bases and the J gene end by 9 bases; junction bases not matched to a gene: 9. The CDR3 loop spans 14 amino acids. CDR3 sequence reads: CASSQGGPEQKLFF. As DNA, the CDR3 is TGTGCCAGCAGTCAGGGGGGGCCCGAACAAAAACTGTTTTTT.

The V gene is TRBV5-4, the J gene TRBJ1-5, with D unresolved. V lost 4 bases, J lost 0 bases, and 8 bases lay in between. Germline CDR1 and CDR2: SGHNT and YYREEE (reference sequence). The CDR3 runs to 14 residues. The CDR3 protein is CASSNGISNQPQHF. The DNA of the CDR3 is TGTGCCAGCAGCAACGGGATTAGCAATCAGCCCCAGCATTTT.

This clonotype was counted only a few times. CDR3 loop: CASSYGGLVYF. Written as DNA, the CDR3 is TGTGCCAGCAGCTATGGGGGGTTAGTGTACTTC. V gene TRBV2 combines with J gene TRBJ2-4, with D possibly being TRBD2 (6 bases). Germline V gives CDR1 SNHLY, CDR2 FYNNEI. The CDR3 loop spans 11 amino acids. V was pared by 6 bases and J by 15 bases, with 15 bases between.

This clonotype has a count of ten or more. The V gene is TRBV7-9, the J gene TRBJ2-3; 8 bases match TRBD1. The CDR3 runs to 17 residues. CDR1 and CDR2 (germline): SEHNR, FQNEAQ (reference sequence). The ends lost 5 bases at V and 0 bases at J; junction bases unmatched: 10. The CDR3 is CASSPHRTGPSTDTQYF. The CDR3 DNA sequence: TGTGCCAGCAGCCCGCATCGGACAGGGCCAAGCACAGATACGCAGTATTTT.

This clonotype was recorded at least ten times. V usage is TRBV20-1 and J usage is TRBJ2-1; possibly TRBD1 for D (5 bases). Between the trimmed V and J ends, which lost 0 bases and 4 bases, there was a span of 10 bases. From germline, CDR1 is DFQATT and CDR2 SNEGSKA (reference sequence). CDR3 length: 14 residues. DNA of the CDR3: TGCAGTGCTAGAGAGGGGCGGCATTACAATGAGCAGTTCTTC. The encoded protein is CSAREGRHYNEQFF.

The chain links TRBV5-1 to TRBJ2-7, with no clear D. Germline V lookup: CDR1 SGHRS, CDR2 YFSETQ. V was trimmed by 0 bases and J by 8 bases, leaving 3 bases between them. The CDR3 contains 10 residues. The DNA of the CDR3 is TGCGCCAGCAGCTTGGGACAGCAGTACTTC. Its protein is CASSLGQQYF.

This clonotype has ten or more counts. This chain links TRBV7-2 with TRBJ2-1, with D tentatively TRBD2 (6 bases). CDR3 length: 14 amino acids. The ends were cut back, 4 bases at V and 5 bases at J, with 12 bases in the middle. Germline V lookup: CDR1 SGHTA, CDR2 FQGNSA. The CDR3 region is CASSYGTPNNEQFF. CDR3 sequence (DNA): TGTGCCAGCAGCTACGGGACTCCTAACAATGAGCAGTTCTTC.

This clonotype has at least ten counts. Here the CDR3 DNA reads TGCAGCGTTGAAACTGACAGGGATTTGGGGAATGAGCAGTTCTTC. Amino acids: CSVETDRDLGNEQFF. The rearrangement uses TRBV29-1 and TRBJ2-1, with TRBD1 identical over 7 bases. This CDR3 region has 15 residues. Trimming at V came to 2 bases and at J to 7 bases, leaving 11 bases not matched to a gene. Germline CDR1 is SQVTM and CDR2 is ANQGSEA.

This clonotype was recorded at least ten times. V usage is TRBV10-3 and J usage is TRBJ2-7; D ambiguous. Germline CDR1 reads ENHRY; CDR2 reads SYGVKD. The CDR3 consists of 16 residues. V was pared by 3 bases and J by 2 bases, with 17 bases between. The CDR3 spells CAISESSRAQTYEQYF. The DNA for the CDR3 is TGTGCCATCAGTGAATCTTCCCGGGCCCAGACCTACGAGCAGTACTTC.

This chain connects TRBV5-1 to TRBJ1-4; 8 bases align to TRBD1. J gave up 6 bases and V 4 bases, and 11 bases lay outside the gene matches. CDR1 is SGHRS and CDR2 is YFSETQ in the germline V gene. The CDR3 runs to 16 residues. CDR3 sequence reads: CASSPQGAGRYEKLFF. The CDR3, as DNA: TGCGCCAGCAGCCCCCAGGGGGCGGGGCGGTATGAAAAACTGTTTTTT.

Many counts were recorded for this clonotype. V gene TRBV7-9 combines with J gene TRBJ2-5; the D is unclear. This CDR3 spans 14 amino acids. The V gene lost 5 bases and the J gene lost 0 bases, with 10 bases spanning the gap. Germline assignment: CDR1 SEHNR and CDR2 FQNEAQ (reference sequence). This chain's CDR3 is CASSPTLDQETQYF. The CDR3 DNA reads TGTGCCAGCAGCCCCACATTAGACCAAGAGACCCAGTACTTC.

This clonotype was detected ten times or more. This chain's CDR3 is CASSGNTDTQYF. CDR3 nucleotide sequence: TGTGCCAGCAGCGGCAACACAGATACGCAGTATTTT. The chain links TRBV7-3 to TRBJ2-3; D unclear. This CDR3 is 12 amino acids long. Germline V CDR1 and CDR2: SGHTA, FQGTGA. With 5 bases removed from V and 2 bases from J, the gap between germline ends came to 5 bases.